A selection of T cell receptor beta chains follows, all from one sample in a study of PD-L1 blockade in urothelial cancer. Some clones are missing from TCRdb's copy, which holds only in-frame ones; the method was immunoSEQ multiplex PCR. The profile shows about 36,000 clones, around four fifths of them singletons. The material sequenced was PBMCs, taken around atezolizumab (anti-PD-L1) treatment. The receptors shown here come from a man in his forties with urothelial cancer. Each CDR3 is given with its conserved first and last residue. The order of the fields is clone size, J gene, D gene, V gene, CDR3 protein, CDR3 DNA. A D gene is named only where the DNA matches it firmly. Clone sizes are given selectively: once, few, many, or a class where the clone is expanded.

size: NA; J: TRBJ2-7; D: NA; V: TRBV28; CDR3: CASSDRYEQYF; DNA: TGTGCCAGCAGCGACAGATACGAGCAGTACTTC
size: NA; J: TRBJ2-1; D: TRBD2; V: TRBV2; CDR3: CASRTSGSSYEQFF; DNA: TGTGCCAGCCGGACTAGCGGGTCTTCCTATGAGCAGTTCTTC
size: NA; J: TRBJ2-3; D: TRBD2; V: TRBV27; CDR3: CASRRLADTQYF; DNA: TGTGCCAGCAGAAGACTAGCGGATACGCAGTATTTT
size: NA; J: TRBJ1-2; D: NA; V: TRBV19; CDR3: CASRLGWGPYGYTF; DNA: TGTGCCAGTAGACTTGGGTGGGGCCCATATGGCTACACCTTC
size: NA; J: TRBJ1-2; D: NA; V: TRBV28; CDR3: CASSGQILYGYTF; DNA: TGTGCCAGCAGTGGACAGATACTTTATGGCTACACCTTC
size: NA; J: TRBJ1-1; D: NA; V: TRBV11-2; CDR3: CASSLVGGINTEAFF; DNA: TGTGCCAGCAGCTTAGTCGGAGGGATTAACACTGAAGCTTTCTTT
size: NA; J: TRBJ1-3; D: NA; V: TRBV7-9; CDR3: CASSFNGNTIYF; DNA: TGTGCCAGCAGCTTCAATGGAAACACCATATATTTT
size: NA; J: TRBJ1-1; D: NA; V: TRBV11-3; CDR3: CASSLTGKGTEAFF; DNA: TGTGCCAGCAGCTTAACAGGGAAGGGGACTGAAGCTTTCTTT
size: NA; J: TRBJ2-7; D: TRBD2; V: TRBV7-6; CDR3: CASSPGTSGSYEQYF; DNA: TGTGCCAGCAGCCCTGGGACTAGCGGGAGCTACGAGCAGTACTTC
size: NA; J: TRBJ2-7; D: NA; V: TRBV28; CDR3: CASSYSRGSSYEQYF; DNA: TGTGCCAGCAGCTACTCTAGGGGGAGCTCCTACGAGCAGTACTTC
size: NA; J: TRBJ2-7; D: TRBD1; V: TRBV19; CDR3: CASSATGQISYEQYF; DNA: TGTGCCAGTAGTGCTACGGGACAGATCTCCTACGAGCAGTACTTC
size: once; J: TRBJ1-5; D: TRBD1; V: TRBV6-5; CDR3: CASSDRGQNQSQHF; DNA: TGTGCCAGCAGTGACAGGGGGCAAAATCAGTCCCAGCATTTT
size: NA; J: TRBJ2-4; D: TRBD1; V: TRBV7-2; CDR3: CASSLPGGVKNIQYF; DNA: TGTGCCAGCAGCTTACCAGGGGGCGTGAAAAACATTCAGTACTTC
size: once; J: TRBJ2-7; D: NA; V: TRBV20-1; CDR3: CSARVQGEQYF; DNA: TGCAGTGCTAGAGTCCAGGGGGAGCAGTACTTC
size: NA; J: TRBJ1-1; D: NA; V: TRBV5-1; CDR3: CASSFAVLDTEAFF; DNA: TGCGCCAGCAGCTTCGCGGTTTTGGACACTGAAGCTTTCTTT
size: NA; J: TRBJ2-6; D: NA; V: TRBV29-1; CDR3: CSVDDDVFTGANVLTF; DNA: TGCAGCGTTGACGATGATGTCTTCACAGGGGCCAACGTCCTGACTTTC
size: NA; J: TRBJ2-7; D: NA; V: TRBV2; CDR3: CASRDSNTNYEQYF; DNA: TGTGCCAGCAGAGACTCCAATACGAACTACGAGCAGTACTTC
size: few; J: TRBJ2-7; D: TRBD2; V: TRBV27; CDR3: CASSSPSGTSGRRWEQYF; DNA: TGTGCCAGCAGTTCACCTTCCGGGACTAGCGGGAGGAGGTGGGAGCAGTACTTC
size: NA; J: TRBJ2-1; D: TRBD2; V: TRBV2; CDR3: CASSRAGDEQFF; DNA: TGTGCCAGCAGTAGAGCGGGAGATGAGCAGTTCTTC
size: NA; J: TRBJ2-7; D: NA; V: TRBV28; CDR3: CASSLTGYEQYF; DNA: TGTGCCAGCAGTTTAACGGGGTACGAGCAGTACTTC
size: NA; J: TRBJ1-5; D: NA; V: TRBV5-5; CDR3: CASSRDIGEPQHF; DNA: TGTGCCAGCAGCCGAGATATCGGAGAGCCCCAGCATTTT
size: NA; J: TRBJ1-1; D: NA; V: TRBV19; CDR3: CASRPRAGMHTEAFF; DNA: TGTGCCAGCCGCCCACGTGCGGGGATGCACACTGAAGCTTTCTTT
size: once; J: TRBJ1-2; D: NA; V: TRBV29-1; CDR3: CSVDVGIYGYTF; DNA: TGCAGCGTTGATGTCGGGATCTATGGCTACACCTTC
size: NA; J: TRBJ1-1; D: NA; V: TRBV6-1; CDR3: CASSDNGREAFF; DNA: TGTGCCAGCAGTGATAATGGGAGGGAAGCTTTCTTT
size: NA; J: TRBJ2-2; D: TRBD1; V: TRBV18; CDR3: CASSPLIRGQGNTGELFF; DNA: TGTGCCAGCTCACCATTAATCAGGGGACAGGGAAACACCGGGGAGCTGTTTTTT
size: NA; J: TRBJ2-7; D: TRBD1; V: TRBV7-2; CDR3: CASSLGQGGVGGQYF; DNA: TGTGCCAGCAGCTTGGGACAGGGTGGGGTAGGGGGGCAGTACTTC
size: NA; J: TRBJ2-6; D: NA; V: TRBV10-3; CDR3: CAISDLAGANVLTF; DNA: TGTGCCATCAGTGACCTCGCTGGGGCCAACGTCCTGACTTTC
size: NA; J: TRBJ2-1; D: NA; V: TRBV4-1; CDR3: CASSQDGDSAYNEQFF; DNA: TGCGCCAGCAGCCAAGATGGGGATAGCGCCTACAATGAGCAGTTCTTC
size: NA; J: TRBJ2-4; D: NA; V: TRBV28; CDR3: CASSFQGVNIQYF; DNA: TGTGCCAGCAGTTTTCAGGGTGTCAACATTCAGTACTTC